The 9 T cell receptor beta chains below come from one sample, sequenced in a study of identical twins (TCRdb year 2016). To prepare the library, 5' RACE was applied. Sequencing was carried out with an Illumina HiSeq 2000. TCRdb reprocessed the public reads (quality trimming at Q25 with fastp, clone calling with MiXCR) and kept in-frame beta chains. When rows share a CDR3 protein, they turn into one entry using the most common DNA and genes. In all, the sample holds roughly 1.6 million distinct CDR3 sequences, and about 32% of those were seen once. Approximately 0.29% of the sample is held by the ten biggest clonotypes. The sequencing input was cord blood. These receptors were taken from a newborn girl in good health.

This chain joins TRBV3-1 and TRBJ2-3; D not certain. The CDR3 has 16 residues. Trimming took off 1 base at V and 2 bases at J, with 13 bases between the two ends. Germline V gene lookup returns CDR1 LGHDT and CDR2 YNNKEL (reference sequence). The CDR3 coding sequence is TGTGCCAGCAGCCAAGGGCGGCACCTACTCACAGATACGCAGTATTTT. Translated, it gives CASSQGRHLLTDTQYF.

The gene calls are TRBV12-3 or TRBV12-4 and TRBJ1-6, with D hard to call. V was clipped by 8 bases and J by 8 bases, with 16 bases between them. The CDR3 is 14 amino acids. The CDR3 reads CASGVTWEYSPLHF. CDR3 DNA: TGTGCCAGCGGAGTTACCTGGGAATATTCACCCCTCCACTTT.

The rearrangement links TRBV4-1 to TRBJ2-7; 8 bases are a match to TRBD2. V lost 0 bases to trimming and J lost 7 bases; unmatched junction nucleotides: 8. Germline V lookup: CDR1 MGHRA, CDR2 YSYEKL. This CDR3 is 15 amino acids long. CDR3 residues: CASSQDSSGFNEQYF. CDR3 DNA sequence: TGCGCCAGCAGCCAAGATTCTAGCGGGTTCAATGAGCAGTACTTC.

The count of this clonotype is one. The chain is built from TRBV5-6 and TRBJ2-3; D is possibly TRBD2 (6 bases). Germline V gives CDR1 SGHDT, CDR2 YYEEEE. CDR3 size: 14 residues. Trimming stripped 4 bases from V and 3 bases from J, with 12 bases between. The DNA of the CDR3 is TGTGCCAGCAGCGCCCGACTAGTAACAGATACGCAGTATTTT. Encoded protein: CASSARLVTDTQYF.

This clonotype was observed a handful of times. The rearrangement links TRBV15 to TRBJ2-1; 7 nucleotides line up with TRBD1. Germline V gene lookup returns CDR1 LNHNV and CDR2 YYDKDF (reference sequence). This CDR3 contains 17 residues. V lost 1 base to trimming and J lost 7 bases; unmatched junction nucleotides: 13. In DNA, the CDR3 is TGTGCCACCAGCAGAGCCGGGACAGTCGGAAAGGATAATGAGCAGTTCTTC. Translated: CATSRAGTVGKDNEQFF.

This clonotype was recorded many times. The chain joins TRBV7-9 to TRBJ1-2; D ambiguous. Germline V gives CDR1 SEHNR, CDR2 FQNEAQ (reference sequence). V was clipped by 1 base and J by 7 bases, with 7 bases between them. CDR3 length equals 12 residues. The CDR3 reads CASSLGLAGYTF. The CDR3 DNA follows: TGTGCCAGCAGCTTAGGCTTGGCTGGCTACACCTTC. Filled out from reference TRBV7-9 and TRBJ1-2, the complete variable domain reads DTGVSQNPRHKITKRGQNVTFRCDPISEHNRLYWYRQTLGQGPEFLTYFQNEAQLEKSRLLSDRFSAERPKGSFSTLEIQRTEQGDSAMYLCASSLGLAGYTFGSGTRLTVV.

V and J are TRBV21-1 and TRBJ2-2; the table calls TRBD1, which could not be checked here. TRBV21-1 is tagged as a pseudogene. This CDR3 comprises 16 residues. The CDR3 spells CASSKGGQINTGELFF. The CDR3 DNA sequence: TGTGCCAGCAGCAAAGGGGGACAGATAAACACCGGGGAGCTGTTTTTT.

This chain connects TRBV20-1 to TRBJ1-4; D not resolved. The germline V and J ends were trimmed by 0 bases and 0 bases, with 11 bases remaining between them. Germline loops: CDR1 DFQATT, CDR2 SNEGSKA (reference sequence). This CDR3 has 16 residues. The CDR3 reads CSARDLSETTNEKLFF. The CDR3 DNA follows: TGCAGTGCTAGAGATCTGTCCGAGACAACTAATGAAAAACTGTTTTTT.

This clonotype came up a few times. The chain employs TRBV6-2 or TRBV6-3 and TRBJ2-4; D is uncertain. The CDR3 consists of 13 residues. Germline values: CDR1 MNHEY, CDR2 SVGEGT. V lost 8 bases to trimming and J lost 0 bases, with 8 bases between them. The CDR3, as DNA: TGTGCCAGCCCCCCCATAGCCAAAAACATTCAGTACTTC. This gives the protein CASPPIAKNIQYF.